The rows below give T cell receptor beta chains drawn from one sample of a study of Graves' ophthalmopathy and Graves' hyperthyroidism. TCRdb re-analysed the multiplex PCR reads in MiXCR, keeping a single row per CDR3 protein. The table records about 700,000 distinct CDR3 sequences, about two fifths of them present only once. Source material: peripheral blood. The source of these receptors is an adult man with Graves' ophthalmopathy. CDR3s include the opening cysteine and the closing phenylalanine or tryptophan. A D gene is named only where the DNA matches it firmly. Clone size is not always given. Where it is, it says once, few, many or a class for expanded clones.

abundance	v_gene	d_gene	j_gene	CDR3aa	CDR3nt
many	TRBV12-3/TRBV12-4	NA	TRBJ1-3	CASSWGSRNTIYF	TGTGCCAGCAGTTGGGGCAGTCGGAACACCATATATTTT
many	TRBV10-3	NA	TRBJ2-7	CAISAVAGNYEQYF	TGTGCCATCAGTGCTGTGGCAGGAAACTACGAGCAGTACTTC
many	TRBV7-8	TRBD1	TRBJ2-7	CASRQGFGEQYF	TGTGCCAGCAGACAGGGGTTCGGCGAGCAGTACTTC
many	TRBV12-3/TRBV12-4	TRBD2	TRBJ2-7	CASSLSGLGTDEQYF	TGTGCCAGCAGTTTATCGGGACTAGGTACGGACGAGCAGTACTTC
many	TRBV5-5	NA	TRBJ1-4	CASSLSGATNEKLFF	TGTGCCAGCAGCTTGTCGGGGGCGACTAATGAAAAACTGTTTTTT
few	TRBV4-3	NA	TRBJ2-5	CASSQERGGGPETQYF	TGCGCCAGCAGCCAAGAAAGGGGAGGGGGGCCAGAGACCCAGTACTTC
NA	TRBV12-5	TRBD1	TRBJ1-1	CASGVTGSTEAFF	TGTGCTAGTGGTGTGACAGGGAGTACTGAAGCTTTCTTT
NA	TRBV6-1	NA	TRBJ2-7	CASRAGALGYEQYF	TGTGCCAGTAGAGCCGGGGCGTTAGGCTACGAGCAGTACTTC
many	TRBV2	NA	TRBJ1-4	CASRNRVANEKLFF	TGTGCCAGCAGGAACAGGGTAGCTAATGAAAAACTGTTTTTT
many	TRBV2	NA	TRBJ1-2	CASSGTGGNYGYTF	TGTGCCAGCAGTGGAACAGGAGGGAACTATGGCTACACCTTC
many	TRBV4-1	TRBD1	TRBJ1-1	CASSQGQGANTEAFF	TGCGCCAGCAGCCAGGGACAGGGGGCGAACACTGAAGCTTTCTTT
few	TRBV29-1	NA	TRBJ1-4	CSVGGVNEKLFF	TGCAGCGTTGGCGGGGTGAATGAAAAACTGTTTTTT
NA	TRBV12-3/TRBV12-4	NA	TRBJ1-1	CASSFNSGNTEAFF	TGTGCCAGCAGTTTTAACTCGGGAAACACTGAAGCTTTCTTT
many	TRBV6-1	TRBD1	TRBJ1-2	CASSPEQGVAYGYTF	TGTGCCAGCAGTCCAGAACAGGGGGTAGCCTATGGCTACACCTTC
many	TRBV5-1	NA	TRBJ2-6	CASSVTTDGNVLTF	TGCGCCAGCAGCGTGACGACAGATGGCAACGTCCTGACTTTC
NA	TRBV9	TRBD1	TRBJ1-5	CASSGQTGAGSNQPQHF	TGTGCCAGCAGCGGACAGACAGGGGCTGGGAGCAATCAGCCCCAGCATTTT
NA	TRBV7-9	NA	TRBJ1-5	CASSRDGQSSQHF	TGTGCCAGCAGCCGAGACGGCCAATCGTCCCAGCATTTT
NA	TRBV30	TRBD1	TRBJ1-4	CAWNRGEKLFF	TGTGCCTGGAACAGGGGTGAAAAACTGTTTTTT
NA	TRBV11-2	NA	TRBJ1-3	CASSTGTLGNTIYF	TGTGCCAGCAGCACCGGGACCCTTGGAAACACCATATATTTT
few	TRBV12-3/TRBV12-4	TRBD2	TRBJ2-7	CASSSSQPGGAGSEQYF	TGTGCCAGCAGTTCCTCCCAACCCGGGGGGGCTGGGAGCGAGCAGTACTTC
many	TRBV29-1	NA	TRBJ1-1	CSVRPEGEAFF	TGCAGCGTTAGGCCGGAGGGTGAAGCTTTCTTT
NA	TRBV29-1	NA	TRBJ1-2	CSVGGRLDGYTF	TGCAGCGTTGGGGGCAGGTTGGATGGCTACACCTTC
many	TRBV7-2	TRBD2	TRBJ2-5	CASSQMFLAGGETQYF	TGTGCCAGCAGCCAGATGTTCCTAGCGGGAGGAGAGACCCAGTACTTC
NA	TRBV7-3	NA	TRBJ2-7	CASSLTRLQDGEQYF	TGTGCCAGCAGCTTAACTCGGTTACAGGACGGCGAGCAGTACTTC
many	TRBV5-1	TRBD1	TRBJ2-7	CASSLATGERIERQYF	TGCGCCAGCAGCTTGGCCACAGGGGAGAGGATCGAGAGGCAGTACTTC
many	TRBV6-5	TRBD1	TRBJ1-6	CASSTGTGGSPLHF	TGTGCCAGCAGCACCGGGACAGGGGGCTCACCCCTCCACTTT
NA	TRBV10-2	NA	TRBJ1-3	CASTGGVQDTIYF	TGCGCCAGCACCGGGGGAGTCCAAGACACCATATATTTT
many	TRBV7-2	TRBD2	TRBJ2-5	CASRSSGGARETQYF	TGTGCCAGCAGGTCTAGCGGGGGGGCGCGGGAGACCCAGTACTTC
NA	TRBV29-1	TRBD1	TRBJ1-3	CSVSTGDSYGYTIYF	TGCAGCGTTAGTACAGGGGACTCCTATGGCTACACCATATATTTT
NA	TRBV29-1	TRBD1	TRBJ1-6	CSVEDTGENSPLHF	TGCAGCGTTGAAGATACAGGGGAAAATTCACCCCTCCACTTT
many	TRBV10-2	NA	TRBJ2-7	CASSDSWSAYEQYF	TGCGCCAGCAGTGACTCGTGGAGTGCCTACGAGCAGTACTTC
many	TRBV6-5	TRBD1	TRBJ1-2	CASSRTGNDGYTF	TGTGCCAGCAGTAGGACAGGGAATGATGGCTACACCTTC
NA	TRBV4-2	NA	TRBJ1-4	CASSRTFQAGDERLFF	TGTGCCAGCAGCCGGACTTTCCAGGCTGGGGACGAAAGACTGTTTTTT
NA	TRBV2	TRBD1	TRBJ1-6	CASSDRNTGTGIHF	TGTGCCAGCAGCGACCGGAACACCGGGACAGGCATCCACTTT
few	TRBV5-1	TRBD1	TRBJ1-4	CASSSMGTGGNEKLFF	TGCGCCAGCAGCTCCATGGGGACAGGGGGTAATGAAAAACTGTTTTTT
NA	TRBV2	NA	TRBJ2-2	CASKRRGQSNTGELFF	TGTGCCAGCAAACGCCGCGGACAGTCGAACACCGGGGAGCTGTTTTTT
few	TRBV15	NA	TRBJ1-5	CATSRDTGSETQHF	TGTGCCACCAGCAGAGACACAGGGTCTGAGACCCAGCATTTT
many	TRBV9	NA	TRBJ1-6	CASSVDGGKNSPLHF	TGTGCCAGCAGCGTAGATGGGGGGAAGAATTCACCCCTCCACTTT
many	TRBV19	TRBD1	TRBJ2-7	CASSNTGAYEQYF	TGTGCCAGTAGTAATACAGGGGCCTACGAGCAGTACTTC
NA	TRBV20-1	TRBD1	TRBJ1-2	CSAGAGTGDGYTF	TGCAGTGCTGGAGCCGGGACAGGGGATGGCTACACCTTC
NA	TRBV7-9	NA	TRBJ2-5	CASSLPGEEGETQYF	TGTGCCAGCAGTCTTCCCGGGGAGGAGGGAGAGACCCAGTACTTC
many	TRBV5-1	TRBD1	TRBJ1-6	CASSFVQGAPSSPLHF	TGCGCCAGCAGCTTTGTACAGGGGGCGCCAAGTTCACCCCTCCACTTT
NA	TRBV10-3	NA	TRBJ2-3	CASSERVEDTQYF	TGTGCCAGCAGTGAGAGGGTAGAAGATACGCAGTATTTT